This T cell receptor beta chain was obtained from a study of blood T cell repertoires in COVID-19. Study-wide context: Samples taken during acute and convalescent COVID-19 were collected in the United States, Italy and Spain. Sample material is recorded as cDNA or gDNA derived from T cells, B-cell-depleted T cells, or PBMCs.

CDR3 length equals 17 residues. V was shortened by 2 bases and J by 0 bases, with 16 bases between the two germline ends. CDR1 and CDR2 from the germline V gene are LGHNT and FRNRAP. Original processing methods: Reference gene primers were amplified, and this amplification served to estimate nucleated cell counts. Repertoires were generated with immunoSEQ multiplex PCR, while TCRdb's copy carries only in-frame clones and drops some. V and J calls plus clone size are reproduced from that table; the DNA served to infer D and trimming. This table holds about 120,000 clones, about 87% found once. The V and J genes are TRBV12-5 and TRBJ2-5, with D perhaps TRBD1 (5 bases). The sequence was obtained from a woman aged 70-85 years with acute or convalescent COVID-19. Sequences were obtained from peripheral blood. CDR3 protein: CASGLNSWRQNQETQYF. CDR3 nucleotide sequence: TGTGCTAGTGGTTTGAATAGTTGGAGACAGAACCAAGAGACCCAGTACTTC. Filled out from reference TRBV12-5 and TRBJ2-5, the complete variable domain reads DARVTQTPRHKVTEMGQEVTMRCQPILGHNTVFWYRQTMMQGLELLAYFRNRAPLDDSGMPKDRFSAEMPDATLATLKIQPSEPRDSAVYFCASGLNSWRQNQETQYFGPGTRLLVL.